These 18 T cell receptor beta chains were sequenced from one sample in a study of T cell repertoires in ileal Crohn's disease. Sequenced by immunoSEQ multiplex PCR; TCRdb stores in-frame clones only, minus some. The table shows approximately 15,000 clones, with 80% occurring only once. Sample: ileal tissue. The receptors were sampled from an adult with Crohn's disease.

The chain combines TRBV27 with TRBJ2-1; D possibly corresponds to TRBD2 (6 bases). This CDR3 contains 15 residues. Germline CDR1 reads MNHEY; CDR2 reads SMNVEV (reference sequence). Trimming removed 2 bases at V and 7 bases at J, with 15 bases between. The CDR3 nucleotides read TGTGCCAGCAGTTTACTGGAGGGATTCTTGAATGAGCAGTTCTTC. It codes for CASSLLEGFLNEQFF.

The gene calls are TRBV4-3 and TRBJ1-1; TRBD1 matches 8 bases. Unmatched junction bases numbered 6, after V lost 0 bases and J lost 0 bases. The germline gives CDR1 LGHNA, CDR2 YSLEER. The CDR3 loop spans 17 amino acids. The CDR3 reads CASSQDRTGLMNTEAFF. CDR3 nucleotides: TGCGCCAGCAGCCAAGATCGGACAGGGCTAATGAACACTGAAGCTTTCTTT.

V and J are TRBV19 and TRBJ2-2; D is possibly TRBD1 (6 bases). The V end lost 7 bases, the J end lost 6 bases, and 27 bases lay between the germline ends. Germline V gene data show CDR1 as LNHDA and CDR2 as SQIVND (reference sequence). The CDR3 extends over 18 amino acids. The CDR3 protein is CASTRKSRGWGNPGELFF. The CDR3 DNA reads TGTGCCAGTACCCGTAAAAGCAGGGGTTGGGGCAATCCCGGGGAGCTGTTTTTT. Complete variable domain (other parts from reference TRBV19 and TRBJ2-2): DGGITQSPKYLFRKEGQNVTLSCEQNLNHDAMYWYRQDPGQGLRLIYYSQIVNDFQKGDIAEGYSVSREKKESFPLTVTSAQKNPTAFYLCASTRKSRGWGNPGELFFGEGSRLTVL.

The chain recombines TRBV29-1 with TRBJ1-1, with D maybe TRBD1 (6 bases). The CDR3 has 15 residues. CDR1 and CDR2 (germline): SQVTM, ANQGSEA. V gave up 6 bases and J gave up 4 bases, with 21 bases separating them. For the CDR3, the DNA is TGCAGCGTGGCAGCGCAGGGGCGCGGTATCACTGAAGCTTTCTTT. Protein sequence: CSVAAQGRGITEAFF.

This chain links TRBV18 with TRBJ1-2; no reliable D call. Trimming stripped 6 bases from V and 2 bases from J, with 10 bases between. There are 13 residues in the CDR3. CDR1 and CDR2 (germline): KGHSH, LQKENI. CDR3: CASSPGRNYGYTF. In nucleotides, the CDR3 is TGTGCCAGCTCGCCCGGTCGGAACTATGGCTACACCTTC.

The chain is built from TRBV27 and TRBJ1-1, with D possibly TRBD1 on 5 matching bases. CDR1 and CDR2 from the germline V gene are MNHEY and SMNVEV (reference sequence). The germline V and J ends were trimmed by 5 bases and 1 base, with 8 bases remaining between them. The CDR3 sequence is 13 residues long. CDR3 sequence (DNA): TGTGCCAGCAGTCTAACAGGGAACACTGAAGCTTTCTTT. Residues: CASSLTGNTEAFF.

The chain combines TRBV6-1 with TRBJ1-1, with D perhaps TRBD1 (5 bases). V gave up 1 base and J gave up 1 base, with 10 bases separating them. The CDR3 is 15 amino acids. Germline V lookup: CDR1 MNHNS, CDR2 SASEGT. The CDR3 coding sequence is TGTGCCAGCAGTGAAGACTGGGGGGGGAACACTGAAGCTTTCTTT. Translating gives CASSEDWGGNTEAFF.

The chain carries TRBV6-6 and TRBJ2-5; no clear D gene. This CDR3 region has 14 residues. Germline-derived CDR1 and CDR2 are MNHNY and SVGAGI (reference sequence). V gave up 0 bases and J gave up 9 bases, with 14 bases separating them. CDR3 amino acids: CASSYSGSPGSQYF. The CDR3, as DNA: TGTGCCAGCAGTTACTCAGGTAGCCCCGGGTCCCAGTACTTC.

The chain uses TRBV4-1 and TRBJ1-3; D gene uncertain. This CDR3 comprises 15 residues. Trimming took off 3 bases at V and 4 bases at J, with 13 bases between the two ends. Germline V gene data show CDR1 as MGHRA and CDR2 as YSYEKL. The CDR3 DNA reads TGCGCCAGCAGCCAGGAGTACACCCCGGGAAACACCATATATTTT. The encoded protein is CASSQEYTPGNTIYF.

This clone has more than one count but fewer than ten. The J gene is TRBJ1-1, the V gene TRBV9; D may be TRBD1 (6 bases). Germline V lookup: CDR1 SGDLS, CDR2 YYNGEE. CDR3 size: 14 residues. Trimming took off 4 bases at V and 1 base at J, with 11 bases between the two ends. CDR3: CASSSRDKNTEAFF. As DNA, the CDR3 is TGTGCCAGCAGCAGCCGGGACAAGAACACTGAAGCTTTCTTT.

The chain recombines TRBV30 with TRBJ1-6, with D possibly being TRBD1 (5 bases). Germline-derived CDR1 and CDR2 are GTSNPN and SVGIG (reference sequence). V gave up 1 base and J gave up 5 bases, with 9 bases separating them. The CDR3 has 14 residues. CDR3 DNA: TGTGCCTGGAGTGGGGGCATCGATAATTCACCCCTCCACTTT. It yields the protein CAWSGGIDNSPLHF.

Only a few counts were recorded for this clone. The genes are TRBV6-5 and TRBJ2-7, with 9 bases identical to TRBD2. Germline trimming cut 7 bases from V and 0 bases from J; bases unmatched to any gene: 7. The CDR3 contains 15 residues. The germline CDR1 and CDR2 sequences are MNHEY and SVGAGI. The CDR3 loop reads CASTNRTSASYEQYV. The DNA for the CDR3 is TGTGCCAGCACCAACAGGACTAGCGCCTCCTACGAGCAGTACGTC.

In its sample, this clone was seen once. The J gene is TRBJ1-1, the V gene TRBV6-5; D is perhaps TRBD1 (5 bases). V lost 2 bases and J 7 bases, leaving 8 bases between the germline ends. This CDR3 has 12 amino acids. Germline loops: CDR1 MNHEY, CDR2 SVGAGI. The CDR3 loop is CASSYITGEAFF. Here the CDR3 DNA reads TGTGCCAGCAGTTACATCACAGGTGAAGCTTTCTTT.

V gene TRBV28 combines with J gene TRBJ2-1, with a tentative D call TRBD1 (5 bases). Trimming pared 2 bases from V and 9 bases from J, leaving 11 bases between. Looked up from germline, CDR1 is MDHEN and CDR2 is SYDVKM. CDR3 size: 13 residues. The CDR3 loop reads CASSLLQGVEQFF. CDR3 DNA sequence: TGTGCCAGCAGTTTACTGCAGGGCGTTGAGCAGTTCTTC.

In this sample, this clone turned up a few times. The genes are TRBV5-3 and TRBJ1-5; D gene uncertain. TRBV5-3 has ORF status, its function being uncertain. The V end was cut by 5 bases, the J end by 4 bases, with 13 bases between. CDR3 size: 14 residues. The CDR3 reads CARRDSPLNQPQHF. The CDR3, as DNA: TGTGCCAGAAGAGATAGCCCCCTTAATCAGCCCCAGCATTTT.

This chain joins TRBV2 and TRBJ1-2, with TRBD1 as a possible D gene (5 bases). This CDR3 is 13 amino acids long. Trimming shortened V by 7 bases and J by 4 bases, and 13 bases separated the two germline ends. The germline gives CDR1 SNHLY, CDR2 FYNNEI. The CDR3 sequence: CASIMTALYGYTF. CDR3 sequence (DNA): TGTGCCAGCATCATGACAGCCCTCTATGGCTACACCTTC.

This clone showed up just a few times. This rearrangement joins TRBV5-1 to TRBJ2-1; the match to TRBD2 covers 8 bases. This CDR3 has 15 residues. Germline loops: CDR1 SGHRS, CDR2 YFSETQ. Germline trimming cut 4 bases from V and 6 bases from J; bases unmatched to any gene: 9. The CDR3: CASSTGGSGINEQFF. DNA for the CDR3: TGCGCCAGCAGCACGGGGGGGTCCGGGATCAATGAGCAGTTCTTC. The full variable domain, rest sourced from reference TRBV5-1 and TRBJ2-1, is KAGVTQTPRYLIKTRGQQVTLSCSPISGHRSVSWYQQTPGQGLQFLFEYFSETQRNKGNFPGRFSGRQFSNSRSEMNVSTLELGDSALYLCASSTGGSGINEQFFGPGTRLTVL.

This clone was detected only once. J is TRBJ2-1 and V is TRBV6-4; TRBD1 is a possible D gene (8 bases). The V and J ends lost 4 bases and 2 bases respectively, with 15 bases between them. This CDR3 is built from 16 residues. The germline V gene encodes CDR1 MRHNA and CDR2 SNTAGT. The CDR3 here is CASSVRTGTTYNEQFF. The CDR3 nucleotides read TGTGCCAGCAGTGTTAGGACAGGGACTACCTACAATGAGCAGTTCTTC.